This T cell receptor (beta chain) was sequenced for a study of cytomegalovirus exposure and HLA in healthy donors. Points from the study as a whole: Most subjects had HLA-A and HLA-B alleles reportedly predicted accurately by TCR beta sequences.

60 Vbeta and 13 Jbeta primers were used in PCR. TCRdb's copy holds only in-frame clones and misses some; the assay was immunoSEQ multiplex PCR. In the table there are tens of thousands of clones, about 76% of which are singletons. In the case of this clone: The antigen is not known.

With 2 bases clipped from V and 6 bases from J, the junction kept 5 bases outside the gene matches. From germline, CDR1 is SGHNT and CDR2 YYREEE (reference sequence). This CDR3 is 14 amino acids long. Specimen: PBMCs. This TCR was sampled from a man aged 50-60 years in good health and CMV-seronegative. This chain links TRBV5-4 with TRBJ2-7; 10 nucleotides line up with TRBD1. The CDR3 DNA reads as TGTGCCAGCAGCTTCCCGGGACAGGGGACCGAGCAGTACTTC. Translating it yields CASSFPGQGTEQYF.